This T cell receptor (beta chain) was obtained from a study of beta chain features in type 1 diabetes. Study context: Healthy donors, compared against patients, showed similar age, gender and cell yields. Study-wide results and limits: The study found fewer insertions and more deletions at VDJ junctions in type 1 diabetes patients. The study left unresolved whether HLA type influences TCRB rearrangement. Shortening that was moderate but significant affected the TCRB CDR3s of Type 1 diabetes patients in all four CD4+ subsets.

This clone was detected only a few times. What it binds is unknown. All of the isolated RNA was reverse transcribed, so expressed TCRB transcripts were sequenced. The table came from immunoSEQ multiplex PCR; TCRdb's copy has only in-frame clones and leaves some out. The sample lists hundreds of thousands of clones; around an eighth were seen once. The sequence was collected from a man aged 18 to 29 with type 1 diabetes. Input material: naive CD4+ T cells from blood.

The chain's CDR3 is CASGTGPGYEQYF. In nucleotides, the CDR3 is TGTGCCAGCGGAACAGGGCCAGGGTACGAGCAGTACTTC. The rearrangement joins TRBV28 to TRBJ2-7; perhaps TRBD1 as D (6 bases). The germline V gene encodes CDR1 MDHEN and CDR2 SYDVKM. This CDR3 contains 13 residues. Between the trimmed V and J ends, which lost 8 bases and 4 bases, there was a span of 15 bases. The whole variable domain, filled in from reference TRBV28 and TRBJ2-7, reads DVKVTQSSRYLVKRTGEKVFLECVQDMDHENMFWYRQDPGLGLRLIYFSYDVKMKEKGDIPEGYSVSREKKERFSLILESASTNQTSMYLCASGTGPGYEQYFGPGTRLTVT.